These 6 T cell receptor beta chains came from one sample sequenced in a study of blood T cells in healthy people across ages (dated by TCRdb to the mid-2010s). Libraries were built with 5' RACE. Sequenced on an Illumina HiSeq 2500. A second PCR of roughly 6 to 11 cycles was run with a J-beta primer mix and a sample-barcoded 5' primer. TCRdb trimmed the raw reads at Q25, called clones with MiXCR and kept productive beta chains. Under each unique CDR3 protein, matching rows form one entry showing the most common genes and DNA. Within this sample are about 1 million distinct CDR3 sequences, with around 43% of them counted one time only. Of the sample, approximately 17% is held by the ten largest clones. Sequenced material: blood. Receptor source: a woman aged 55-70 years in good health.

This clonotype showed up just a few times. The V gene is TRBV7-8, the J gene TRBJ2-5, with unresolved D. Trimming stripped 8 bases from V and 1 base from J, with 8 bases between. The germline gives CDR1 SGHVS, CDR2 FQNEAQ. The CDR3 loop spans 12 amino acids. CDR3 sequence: CASYTLQETQYF. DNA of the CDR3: TGTGCCAGCTACACACTCCAAGAGACCCAGTACTTC.

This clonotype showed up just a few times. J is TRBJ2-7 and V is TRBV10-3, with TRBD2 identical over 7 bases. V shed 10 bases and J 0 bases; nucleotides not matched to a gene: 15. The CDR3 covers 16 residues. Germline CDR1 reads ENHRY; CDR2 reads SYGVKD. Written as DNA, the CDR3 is TGTGCCACCCACGACATTCGGAGCGGGAACTCCTACGAGCAGTACTTC. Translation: CATHDIRSGNSYEQYF.

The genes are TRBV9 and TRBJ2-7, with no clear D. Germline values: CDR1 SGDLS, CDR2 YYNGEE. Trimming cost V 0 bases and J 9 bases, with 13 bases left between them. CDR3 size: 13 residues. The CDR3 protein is CASSVDPEGGQYF. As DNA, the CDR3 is TGTGCCAGCAGCGTAGACCCGGAAGGCGGGCAGTACTTC.

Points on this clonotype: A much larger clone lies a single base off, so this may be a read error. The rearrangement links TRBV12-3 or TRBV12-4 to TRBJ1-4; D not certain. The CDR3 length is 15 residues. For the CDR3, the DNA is TGTGCCAGCAGTTTAAGCTCGTCTTGGGGTGAAAAACGGTTTTTT. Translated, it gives CASSLSSSWGEKRFF.

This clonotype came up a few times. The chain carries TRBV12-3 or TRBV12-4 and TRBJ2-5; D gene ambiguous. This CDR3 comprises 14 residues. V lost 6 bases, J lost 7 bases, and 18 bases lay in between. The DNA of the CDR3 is TGTGCCAGCAGCCCTTCGAAAGCTGCCGTGACCCAGTACTTC. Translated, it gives CASSPSKAAVTQYF.

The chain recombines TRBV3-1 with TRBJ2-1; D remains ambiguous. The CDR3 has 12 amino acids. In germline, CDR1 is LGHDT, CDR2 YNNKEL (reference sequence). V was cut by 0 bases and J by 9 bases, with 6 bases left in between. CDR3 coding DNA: TGTGCCAGCAGCCAAGAAGTCGGTGAGCAGTTCTTC. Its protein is CASSQEVGEQFF.